Sequencing of this TCR beta chain was carried out in a study of beta chain features in type 1 diabetes. Broader study findings: In all four CD4+ subsets, TCRB CDR3 length was significantly, moderately reduced in type 1 diabetes.

This clone was counted between two and nine times. Its antigen is as yet unknown. Without exception, sorted populations had purity beyond 98%. Expressed TCRB transcripts were sequenced because the isolated RNA had all been reverse transcribed beforehand. Libraries were prepared by immunoSEQ multiplex PCR; TCRdb keeps only in-frame clonotypes and omits some of them. The sample consists of around 340,000 clones, about a tenth of them appearing once. The CDR3 loop spans 12 amino acids. CDR1 SQVTM and CDR2 ANQGSEA come from the germline V gene. V shed 4 bases and J shed 5 bases, with 8 bases lying between them.

The chain couples TRBV29-1 to TRBJ1-4; the D is unclear. Sequenced material: central memory CD4+ T cells from blood. This sequence was found in a man under 40 with type 1 diabetes. The CDR3 protein is CSVVLQNEKLFF. The CDR3 coding sequence is TGCAGCGTTGTACTACAGAATGAAAAACTGTTTTTT.